This T cell receptor beta chain derives from a study of control samples from healthy donors and cancer patients. The CDR3 totals 15 residues. From germline, CDR1 is SGHAT and CDR2 FQNNGV. Trimming left V 1 base short and J 4 bases short, with 13 bases between. Produced via immunoSEQ multiplex PCR; TCRdb's table is partial and in-frame only. The data hold 150,000 or so clones, with approximately 94% observed a single time. The source material was blood. The V and J genes are TRBV11-2 and TRBJ1-2, with D tentatively TRBD1 (5 bases). This TCR came from a man in his forties in good health. CDR3 nucleotides: TGTGCCAGCAGCTTAGGGGGCGCTAACCCCTATGGCTACACCTTC. It encodes CASSLGGANPYGYTF. The full variable domain, completed using reference TRBV11-2 and TRBJ1-2, is EAGVAQSPRYKIIEKRQSVAFWCNPISGHATLYWYQQILGQGPKLLIQFQNNGVVDDSQLPKDRFSAERLKGVDSTLKIQPAKLEDSAVYLCASSLGGANPYGYTFGSGTRLTVV.